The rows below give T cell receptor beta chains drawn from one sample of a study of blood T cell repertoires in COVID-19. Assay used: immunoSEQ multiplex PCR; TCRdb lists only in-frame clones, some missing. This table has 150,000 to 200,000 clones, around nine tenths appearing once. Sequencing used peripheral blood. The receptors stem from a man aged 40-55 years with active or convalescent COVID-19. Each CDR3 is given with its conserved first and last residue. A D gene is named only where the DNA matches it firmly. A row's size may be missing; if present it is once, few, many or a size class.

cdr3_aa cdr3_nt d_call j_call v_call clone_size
CASSQEVQLDGYTF TGTGCCAGCAGCCAAGAAGTACAGTTAGATGGCTACACCTTC - TRBJ1-2 TRBV14 few
CASSSPYTGGSYEQYF TGTGCCAGCAGTTCCCCTTACACAGGGGGCTCCTACGAGCAGTACTTC TRBD1 TRBJ2-7 TRBV27 -
CASSPLEGEWSGYTF TGTGCCAGCAGCCCCCTAGAGGGAGAGTGGAGTGGCTACACCTTC - TRBJ1-2 TRBV7-6 -
CASSRTGMVTNEKLFF TGTGCCAGCAGCAGGACAGGGATGGTAACTAATGAAAAACTGTTTTTT TRBD1 TRBJ1-4 TRBV5-4 -
CASSGPGGDTQYF TGTGCCAGCAGTGGACCAGGTGGGGATACGCAGTATTTT - TRBJ2-3 TRBV2 -
CASSQGTSGGLEETQYF TGTGCCAGCAGCCAGGGGACTAGCGGGGGGTTGGAAGAGACCCAGTACTTC TRBD2 TRBJ2-5 TRBV3-1/TRBV3-2 -
CAWSRTGTNEKLFF TGTGCCTGGAGTAGGACAGGGACGAATGAAAAACTGTTTTTT TRBD1 TRBJ1-4 TRBV30 -
CASRSASSYNEQFF TGTGCCAGCAGATCCGCTAGCTCCTACAATGAGCAGTTCTTC - TRBJ2-1 TRBV28 -
CASSEAGAVRSYEQYF TGTGCCAGCAGTGAAGCGGGGGCTGTTAGGTCCTACGAGCAGTACTTC - TRBJ2-7 TRBV6-1 -
CASSGLAGGSSGELFF TGCGCCAGCAGCGGATTAGCGGGGGGGTCTTCCGGGGAGCTGTTTTTT TRBD2 TRBJ2-2 TRBV4-1 few
CASSVEWRGEGTGELFF TGTGCCAGCAGCGTAGAGTGGCGGGGGGAGGGCACCGGGGAGCTGTTTTTT TRBD2 TRBJ2-2 TRBV9 once
CASSLGTGGYTF TGTGCCAGCAGCTTGGGGACTGGTGGCTACACCTTC - TRBJ1-2 TRBV11-1 once
CASSSWESSYEQYF TGTGCCAGCAGCTCTTGGGAGAGCTCCTACGAGCAGTACTTC - TRBJ2-7 TRBV11-3 few
CASSDSGGDEQFF TGTGCCAGCAGTGACTCGGGGGGGGATGAGCAGTTCTTC TRBD2 TRBJ2-1 TRBV6-4 -
CASSLEGVYEQYF TGCGCCAGCAGCTTGGAAGGGGTGTACGAGCAGTACTTC - TRBJ2-7 TRBV5-1 -
CASSLAGTANYEQYF TGTGCCAGCAGCTTAGCCGGGACAGCAAACTACGAGCAGTACTTC TRBD1 TRBJ2-7 TRBV11-3 -
CASSPGTASEAFF TGTGCCAGCTCTCCCGGGACAGCCTCTGAAGCTTTCTTT TRBD1 TRBJ1-1 TRBV18 -
CASSQGQYNSPLHF TGCGCCAGCAGTCAGGGGCAGTATAATTCACCCCTCCACTTT - TRBJ1-6 TRBV5-1 -
CASGDLGSGEKLFF TGTGCCAGCGGGGACCTGGGTAGCGGTGAAAAACTGTTTTTT - TRBJ1-4 TRBV27 -
CASSLGQGGPQHF TGTGCCAGCAGCTTGGGGCAGGGCGGGCCCCAGCATTTT - TRBJ1-5 TRBV7-8 -
CASSLGGGRSYEQYF TGTGCCAGCAGCTTAGGAGGGGGTCGCTCCTACGAGCAGTACTTC - TRBJ2-7 TRBV13 -
CASRTRVAGGELFF TGTGCCAGTAGGACCAGGGTAGCCGGCGGGGAGCTGTTTTTT - TRBJ2-2 TRBV19 -
CASSGAGGVGDTQYF TGTGCCAGTAGTGGAGCGGGGGGGGTCGGAGATACGCAGTATTTT TRBD2 TRBJ2-3 TRBV19 -
CSVAGQSLYTF TGCAGCGTTGCTGGACAGTCGTTGTACACCTTC - TRBJ1-2 TRBV29-1 -
CASSLTGNQPQHF TGTGCCAGCAGTTTAACGGGTAATCAGCCCCAGCATTTT - TRBJ1-5 TRBV27 -
CASSRGGDTEAFF TGTGCCAGCTCACGGGGGGGAGACACTGAAGCTTTCTTT - TRBJ1-1 TRBV18 -
CASSDEVGQPQHF TGTGCCAGCAGTGATGAGGTGGGTCAGCCCCAGCATTTT - TRBJ1-5 TRBV2 -
CSVEKTGMPFF TGCAGCGTTGAAAAGACAGGGATGCCTTTCTTT TRBD1 TRBJ1-1 TRBV29-1 few
CASSQVGGRGEKLFF TGTGCCAGCAGCCAAGTGGGGGGGCGAGGGGAAAAACTGTTTTTT - TRBJ1-4 TRBV3-1/TRBV3-2 -
CASSYSGRAGNTIYF TGTGCCAGCAGCTATAGCGGGAGGGCTGGAAACACCATATATTTT - TRBJ1-3 TRBV7-9 -
CASSSSGTVSYEQYF TGTGCCAGCAGCTCCTCCGGGACAGTCTCCTACGAGCAGTACTTC TRBD1 TRBJ2-7 TRBV5-4 -
CAISEQQLSNQPQHF TGTGCCATCAGTGAACAACAGTTAAGCAATCAGCCCCAGCATTTT - TRBJ1-5 TRBV10-3 -
CASSQAANYGYIF TGTGCCAGCAGCCAAGCGGCTAACTATGGCTACATCTTC - TRBJ1-2 TRBV3-1/TRBV3-2 -